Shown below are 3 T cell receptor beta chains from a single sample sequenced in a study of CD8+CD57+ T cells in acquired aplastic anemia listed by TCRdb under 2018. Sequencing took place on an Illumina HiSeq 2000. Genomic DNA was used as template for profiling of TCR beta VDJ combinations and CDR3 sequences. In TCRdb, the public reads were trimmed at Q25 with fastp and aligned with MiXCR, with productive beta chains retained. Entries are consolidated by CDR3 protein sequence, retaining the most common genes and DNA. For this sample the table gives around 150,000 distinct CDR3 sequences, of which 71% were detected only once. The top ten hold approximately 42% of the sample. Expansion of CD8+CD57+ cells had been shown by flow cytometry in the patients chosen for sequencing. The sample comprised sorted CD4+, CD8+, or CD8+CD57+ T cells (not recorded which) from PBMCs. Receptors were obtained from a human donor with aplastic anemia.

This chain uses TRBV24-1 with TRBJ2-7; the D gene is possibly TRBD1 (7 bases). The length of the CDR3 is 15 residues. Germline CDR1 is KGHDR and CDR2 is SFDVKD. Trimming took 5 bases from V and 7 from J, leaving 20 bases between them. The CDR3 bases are TGTGCCACCAGTGCCCGGACAGGAGGGGCGGGAGAGCAGTACTTC. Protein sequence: CATSARTGGAGEQYF.

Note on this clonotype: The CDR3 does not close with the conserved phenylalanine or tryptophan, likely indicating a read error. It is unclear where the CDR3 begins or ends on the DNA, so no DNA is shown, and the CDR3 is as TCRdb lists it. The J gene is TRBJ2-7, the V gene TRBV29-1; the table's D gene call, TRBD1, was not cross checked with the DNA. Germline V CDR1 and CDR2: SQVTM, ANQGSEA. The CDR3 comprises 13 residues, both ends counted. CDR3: CSVATESSYEQIR.

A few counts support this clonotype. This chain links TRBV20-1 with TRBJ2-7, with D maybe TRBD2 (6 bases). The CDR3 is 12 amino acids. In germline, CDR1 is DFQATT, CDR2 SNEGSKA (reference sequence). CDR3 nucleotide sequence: TGCATCGTGGGAGCGGAGGGATACGAGCAGTACTTC. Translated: CIVGAEGYEQYF.